The TCR beta chain under discussion was sequenced for a study of shared clonotypes between healthy human individuals. This CDR3 is 15 amino acids long. CDR1 and CDR2 (germline): SEHNR, FQNEAQ (reference sequence). V lost 3 bases, J lost 5 bases, and 10 bases stayed unmatched. Naive CD45RA+ and memory CD45RA-negative subsets were split from CD4+ cells. With regard to this clone: Its antigen remains unknown.

TCRdb's copy holds only in-frame clones and misses some; the assay was immunoSEQ multiplex PCR. Of about 2.4 million clones in the sample, 93% were seen once. General study points: Around 5% was the fraction of naive CD4 clonotypes found shared across several donors.

The TCR was taken from a man aged 18 to 30 in good health. Some clones in this sample may be carry-over from other donors' samples. Material for sequencing was naive CD4+ T cells from PBMCs. Specified subset: CD45RA+ positively selected. The V gene is TRBV7-9, the J gene TRBJ2-7, with 7 bases lining up with TRBD2. CDR3 residues: CASSFGLGGSNEQYF. The CDR3 nucleotides read TGTGCCAGCAGCTTCGGGTTGGGCGGGAGTAACGAGCAGTACTTC.